This is a list of T cell receptor beta chains from one sample in a study of T cells in tuberculosis. This table comes from immunoSEQ multiplex PCR, and its TCRdb copy is limited to in-frame clones, with some not included. The data contain about 29,000 clones, nearly 90% of them seen just once; the ten biggest clones take up under 8%. The material sequenced was PBMCs. The source of these receptors is a donor under 30 with latent tuberculosis or without tuberculosis infection. Each CDR3 is given with its conserved first and last residue. The D gene is left open where the match is weak. Clone size is given for some rows only: seen once, a few or many times, or a class if the clone is expanded.

-	TRBV12-5	TRBJ1-1	-	CASGLVLGRGNTEAFF	TGTGCTAGTGGTTTGGTACTGGGCAGGGGGAACACTGAAGCTTTCTTT
-	TRBV7-2	TRBJ1-3	-	CASSPEQVYSGNTIYF	TGTGCCAGCAGCCCAGAGCAGGTGTACTCTGGAAACACCATATATTTT
-	TRBV4-1	TRBJ1-1	TRBD1	CASSLPQGKNTEAFF	TGCGCCAGCAGCCTCCCACAGGGGAAGAACACTGAAGCTTTCTTT
-	TRBV9	TRBJ1-2	-	CASSVDEGYNYGYTF	TGTGCCAGCAGCGTAGATGAGGGATATAACTATGGCTACACCTTC
-	TRBV2	TRBJ1-3	-	CASIGGSSGNTIYF	TGTGCCAGCATTGGCGGATCCTCTGGAAACACCATATATTTT
-	TRBV18	TRBJ2-7	-	CASSPLEATRVQYF	TGTGCCAGCTCACCCCTGGAGGCGACTCGCGTGCAGTACTTC
-	TRBV4-2	TRBJ2-1	TRBD2	CASSLRTSGGYNEQFF	TGTGCCAGCAGCCTTCGGACTAGCGGGGGCTACAATGAGCAGTTCTTC
-	TRBV6-1	TRBJ2-7	-	CASSGPSGVKYF	TGTGCCAGCAGCGGACCGTCGGGAGTCAAGTACTTC
-	TRBV28	TRBJ1-2	TRBD1	CASSARQGGSYGYTF	TGTGCCAGCAGTGCCCGACAGGGTGGAAGCTATGGCTACACCTTC
-	TRBV28	TRBJ2-1	-	CASGPTPAGNEQFF	TGTGCCAGCGGACCGACGCCCGCGGGTAATGAGCAGTTCTTC
-	TRBV7-2	TRBJ1-3	-	CASSPFGSKTIYF	TGTGCCAGCAGCCCCTTCGGTTCCAAGACCATATATTTT
-	TRBV11-1	TRBJ2-1	TRBD1	CASSSVRTGRFYNEQFF	TGTGCCAGCAGCTCCGTAAGGACAGGGCGGTTCTACAATGAGCAGTTCTTC
-	TRBV5-1	TRBJ2-2	TRBD2	CASSLRLASSTGELFF	TGCGCCAGCAGCCTTAGACTAGCCTCGAGCACCGGGGAGCTGTTTTTT
-	TRBV9	TRBJ2-1	-	CASSVGTTSYNEQFF	TGTGCCAGCAGCGTAGGGACTACCTCCTACAATGAGCAGTTCTTC
-	TRBV2	TRBJ1-1	-	CASSGRQDEAFF	TGTGCCAGCAGTGGACGACAGGATGAAGCTTTCTTT
-	TRBV5-1	TRBJ2-3	-	CASTSDSSPTDTQYF	TGCGCCAGCACCTCGGACTCCTCCCCCACAGATACGCAGTATTTT
-	TRBV5-1	TRBJ2-7	TRBD1	CASSAGTGGYEQYF	TGCGCCAGCAGCGCCGGGACAGGGGGCTACGAGCAGTACTTC
-	TRBV9	TRBJ2-2	-	CASSSAGAPSTGELFF	TGTGCCAGCAGCTCGGCGGGGGCCCCGAGCACCGGGGAGCTGTTTTTT
-	TRBV9	TRBJ1-5	-	CASSPGGDNQPQHF	TGTGCCAGCAGCCCGGGGGGGGACAATCAGCCCCAGCATTTT
-	TRBV4-2	TRBJ2-7	-	CASSRGSYEQYF	TGTGCCAGCAGCCGGGGCTCATACGAGCAGTACTTC
few	TRBV13	TRBJ1-5	-	CASSLASNQPQHF	TGTGCCAGCAGCTTGGCCAGTAATCAGCCCCAGCATTTT